The clone carrying this T cell receptor (beta chain) came up many times. Its target is not known. These data belong to a study of human T cells and chemical hapten exposure. On the study more broadly: Minor pooled library volume differences mainly drove per-sample TCR yield variation.

Points from the study as a whole: Following DPC sensitization, TCRs present above 1 in 1000 frequency showed no change.

The library put unique molecular identifiers onto individual cDNA molecules. The authors' processing: Samples had a median of around 96,000 TCRs, ranging roughly 20,000 to 690,600. MiXCR was run by TCRdb on the 5' RACE reads, yielding one entry per CDR3 protein. Clone size and V and J calls follow TCRdb, not the original study. The table records about 140,000 distinct CDR3 sequences, roughly 4% of them present only once. Blood, whole and unfractionated, served as the source for total RNA extraction. The origin of this receptor is a female donor in good health.

CDR3: CASSLKWANVLTF. CDR3 DNA sequence: TGTGCCAGCAGCCTAAAGTGGGCCAACGTCCTGACTTTC. V and J are TRBV14 and TRBJ2-6; D ambiguous. Germline assignment: CDR1 SGHDN and CDR2 FVKESK. The CDR3 spans 13 residues. Trimming shortened V by 4 bases and J by 5 bases, and 6 bases separated the two germline ends. The entire variable domain, with the rest obtained from reference TRBV14 and TRBJ2-6, is as follows: EAGVTQFPSHSVIEKGQTVTLRCDPISGHDNLYWYRRVMGKEIKFLLHFVKESKQDESGMPNNRFLAERTGGTYSTLKVQPAELEDSGVYFCASSLKWANVLTFGAGSRLTVL.